This T cell receptor beta chain emerged from a study of cytomegalovirus exposure and HLA in healthy donors. On the study more broadly: Early release data held some 80 million unique TCRs from HLA-typed donors.

A multiplex PCR was run with 60 Vbeta primers and 13 Jbeta primers. Profiled with immunoSEQ multiplex PCR; TCRdb holds only in-frame clones, not every one. The data hold roughly 170,000 clones, with 84% observed a single time. This CDR3 has 14 residues. V was clipped by 10 bases and J by 1 base; unmatched bases: 6. CDR1 LNHDA and CDR2 SQIVND come from the germline V gene (reference sequence). Overall study findings and caveats: Reportedly, TCR beta sequences accurately predicted HLA-A and HLA-B alleles in most subjects. Certain sequence variants were highly shared and formed a cluster, and this cluster was likely a sequencing artifact. Later on, an analysis found that several of the most significant clusters appeared to be linked to common viral pathogens, which included parvovirus B19.

Turning to this clone: The target antigen is unknown.

The chain uses TRBV19 and TRBJ1-4, with 7 bases identical to TRBD1. The source material was PBMCs. This clonotype was obtained from a man aged 30 to 45 in good health and CMV-seronegative. The CDR3 loop is CATRDRGTNEKLFF. In nucleotides, the CDR3 is TGTGCCACCCGGGACAGAGGAACTAATGAAAAACTGTTTTTT.